The clone carrying this T cell receptor beta chain was seen once. The record originates from a study of OX40 agonist ivuxolimab in advanced cancers. The germline CDR1 and CDR2 sequences are SGHKS and YYEKEE (reference sequence). Trimming shortened V by 1 base and J by 3 bases, and 10 bases separated the two germline ends. The CDR3 has 14 amino acids. Sequencing used immunoSEQ multiplex PCR; TCRdb keeps in-frame clones, though not all of them. The data contain approximately 80,000 clones, about 89% of them seen just once; the ten biggest clones take up more than 7.5%. The sample was CD4+ or CD8+ T cells sorted from blood, taken in a trial of the OX40 agonist ivuxolimab. The sequence came from an adult with an advanced solid tumor such as melanoma, head and neck, liver or kidney cancer. This sequence joins TRBV5-5 and TRBJ1-1; no definite D call. CDR3 nucleotide sequence: TGTGCCAGCAGCTTGTCATCGATGTACACTGAAGCTTTCTTT. Amino acids: CASSLSSMYTEAFF.